A selection of T cell receptor beta chains follows, all from one sample in a study of T cells in Graves' hyperthyroidism and ophthalmopathy. Via MiXCR, TCRdb re-called the multiplex PCR reads, giving one row per CDR3 protein. This repertoire shows about 700,000 distinct CDR3 sequences, about 14% found once; its top ten account for 9.5% to 13%. The sequencing sample was made of blood. The receptor source for this set is a woman aged 18-29 years with Graves' hyperthyroidism. Each CDR3 is given with its conserved first and last residue. The order of the fields is J gene, clone size, V gene, D gene, CDR3 protein, CDR3 DNA. A D gene is named only where the DNA matches it firmly. Expanded clones are given a class, and other clones once, few, many or no size at all.

j_gene: TRBJ2-7; abundance: NA; v_gene: TRBV6-1; d_gene: NA; CDR3aa: CASSLTLVYEQYF; CDR3nt: TGTGCCAGCAGCCTGACACTAGTCTACGAGCAGTACTTC
j_gene: TRBJ2-5; abundance: NA; v_gene: TRBV28; d_gene: NA; CDR3aa: CASTPGREETQYF; CDR3nt: TGTGCCAGCACCCCGGGCAGAGAAGAGACCCAGTACTTC
j_gene: TRBJ2-1; abundance: many; v_gene: TRBV18; d_gene: TRBD2; CDR3aa: CASSPFSGAGAYNEQFF; CDR3nt: TGTGCCAGCTCACCATTTAGCGGGGCCGGGGCCTACAATGAGCAGTTCTTC
j_gene: TRBJ2-7; abundance: NA; v_gene: TRBV10-3; d_gene: TRBD2; CDR3aa: CAISAYGTSRLQYF; CDR3nt: TGTGCCATCAGTGCCTACGGGACTAGTAGGTTGCAGTACTTC
j_gene: TRBJ2-7; abundance: many; v_gene: TRBV11-2; d_gene: TRBD1; CDR3aa: CASSHSRGQGVEQYF; CDR3nt: TGTGCCAGCAGTCATAGTCGGGGACAGGGAGTCGAGCAGTACTTC
j_gene: TRBJ2-1; abundance: many; v_gene: TRBV7-9; d_gene: NA; CDR3aa: CASRRERQGRAYNEQFF; CDR3nt: TGTGCCAGCAGGAGAGAACGGCAGGGGAGGGCCTACAATGAGCAGTTCTTC
j_gene: TRBJ2-1; abundance: many; v_gene: TRBV18; d_gene: TRBD2; CDR3aa: CASSPGGNEQFF; CDR3nt: TGTGCCAGCAGCCCCGGGGGGAATGAGCAGTTCTTC
j_gene: TRBJ1-5; abundance: many; v_gene: TRBV12-3/TRBV12-4; d_gene: TRBD1; CDR3aa: CASSQTGDWQPQHF; CDR3nt: TGTGCCAGCAGTCAAACAGGGGATTGGCAGCCCCAGCATTTT
j_gene: TRBJ1-1; abundance: once; v_gene: TRBV7-9; d_gene: NA; CDR3aa: CASSFGTGAFF; CDR3nt: TGTGCCAGCAGCTTCGGGACTGGGGCTTTCTTT
j_gene: TRBJ2-1; abundance: many; v_gene: TRBV12-3/TRBV12-4; d_gene: NA; CDR3aa: CASSPLANEQFF; CDR3nt: TGTGCCAGCAGTCCTTTAGCAAATGAGCAGTTCTTC
j_gene: TRBJ2-7; abundance: many; v_gene: TRBV11-2; d_gene: NA; CDR3aa: CASSSDSHEQYF; CDR3nt: TGTGCCAGCAGCTCCGACTCCCACGAGCAGTACTTC
j_gene: TRBJ2-1; abundance: many; v_gene: TRBV5-6; d_gene: TRBD1; CDR3aa: CASSYRDRGYNEQFF; CDR3nt: TGTGCCAGCAGTTACCGGGACAGGGGCTACAATGAGCAGTTCTTC
j_gene: TRBJ1-1; abundance: many; v_gene: TRBV18; d_gene: TRBD1; CDR3aa: CASSPRQGANTEAFF; CDR3nt: TGTGCCAGCTCACCGCGGCAGGGGGCGAACACTGAAGCTTTCTTT
j_gene: TRBJ2-3; abundance: many; v_gene: TRBV7-8; d_gene: NA; CDR3aa: CASSLERVWRTDTQYF; CDR3nt: TGTGCCAGCAGCTTAGAAAGGGTCTGGCGCACAGATACGCAGTATTTT
j_gene: TRBJ1-5; abundance: few; v_gene: TRBV6-1; d_gene: NA; CDR3aa: CASTPLKQPQHF; CDR3nt: TGTGCCTCCACCCCCCTAAAACAGCCCCAGCATTTT
j_gene: TRBJ2-1; abundance: NA; v_gene: TRBV7-6; d_gene: NA; CDR3aa: CASSLVSAGPYNEQFF; CDR3nt: TGTGCCAGCAGCTTAGTCTCGGCCGGCCCCTACAATGAGCAGTTCTTC
j_gene: TRBJ1-3; abundance: many; v_gene: TRBV7-2; d_gene: NA; CDR3aa: CASSLQGSVSGNTIYF; CDR3nt: TGTGCCAGCAGCTTGCAGGGATCCGTCTCTGGAAACACCATATATTTT
j_gene: TRBJ2-1; abundance: many; v_gene: TRBV20-1; d_gene: NA; CDR3aa: CSARPVDEQFF; CDR3nt: TGCAGTGCTAGGCCCGTAGATGAGCAGTTCTTC
j_gene: TRBJ2-5; abundance: many; v_gene: TRBV24-1; d_gene: NA; CDR3aa: CATSDLPVGAQETQYF; CDR3nt: TGTGCCACCAGTGATTTGCCGGTGGGGGCCCAAGAGACCCAGTACTTC
j_gene: TRBJ2-2; abundance: few; v_gene: TRBV28; d_gene: NA; CDR3aa: CASNSDRWGFANTGELFF; CDR3nt: TGTGCCAGCAACTCCGATCGGTGGGGGTTTGCGAACACCGGGGAGCTGTTTTTT
j_gene: TRBJ1-5; abundance: NA; v_gene: TRBV19; d_gene: NA; CDR3aa: CASSGPKEGNQPQHF; CDR3nt: TGTGCCAGTAGTGGCCCAAAAGAGGGCAATCAGCCCCAGCATTTT
j_gene: TRBJ1-2; abundance: few; v_gene: TRBV6-2/TRBV6-3; d_gene: TRBD1; CDR3aa: CASMATGTGSYGYTF; CDR3nt: TGTGCCAGCATGGCAACCGGGACAGGGTCCTATGGCTACACCTTC
j_gene: TRBJ2-1; abundance: NA; v_gene: TRBV14; d_gene: NA; CDR3aa: CASSPGLLGGSYNEQFF; CDR3nt: TGTGCCAGCAGCCCGGGACTCCTGGGTGGGTCCTACAATGAGCAGTTCTTC